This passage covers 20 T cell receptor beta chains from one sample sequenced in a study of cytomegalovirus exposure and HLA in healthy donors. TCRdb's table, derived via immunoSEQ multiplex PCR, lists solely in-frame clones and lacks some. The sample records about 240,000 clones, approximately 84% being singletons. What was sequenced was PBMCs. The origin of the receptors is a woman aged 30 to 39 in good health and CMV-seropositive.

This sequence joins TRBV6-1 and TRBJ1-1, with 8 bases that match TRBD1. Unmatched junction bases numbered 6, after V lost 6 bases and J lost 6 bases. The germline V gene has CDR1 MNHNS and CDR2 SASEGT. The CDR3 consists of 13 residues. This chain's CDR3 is CASRSDRDAEAFF. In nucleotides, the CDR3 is TGTGCCAGCAGGTCGGACAGGGACGCTGAAGCTTTCTTT.

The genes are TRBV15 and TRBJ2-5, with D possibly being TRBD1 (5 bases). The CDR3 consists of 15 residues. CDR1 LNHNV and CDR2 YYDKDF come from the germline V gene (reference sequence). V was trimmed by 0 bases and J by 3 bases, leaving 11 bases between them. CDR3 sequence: CATSRDRLGEETQYF. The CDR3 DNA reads TGTGCCACCAGCAGAGATCGGCTAGGGGAAGAGACCCAGTACTTC.

The CDR3 sequence: CASSLDTGDYGYTF. The CDR3 DNA reads as TGCGCCAGCAGCTTGGATACGGGGGACTATGGCTACACCTTC. The chain recombines TRBV5-1 with TRBJ1-2; TRBD1 is a possible D gene (5 bases). Trimming cost V 0 bases and J 3 bases, with 9 bases left between them. Germline V lookup: CDR1 SGHRS, CDR2 YFSETQ. The CDR3 length is 14 residues.

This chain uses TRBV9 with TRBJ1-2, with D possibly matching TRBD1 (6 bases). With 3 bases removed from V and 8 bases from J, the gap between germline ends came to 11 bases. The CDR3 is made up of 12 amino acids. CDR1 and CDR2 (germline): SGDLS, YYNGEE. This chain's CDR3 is CASSGWTAGYTF. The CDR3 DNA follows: TGTGCCAGCAGCGGTTGGACAGCCGGCTACACCTTC.

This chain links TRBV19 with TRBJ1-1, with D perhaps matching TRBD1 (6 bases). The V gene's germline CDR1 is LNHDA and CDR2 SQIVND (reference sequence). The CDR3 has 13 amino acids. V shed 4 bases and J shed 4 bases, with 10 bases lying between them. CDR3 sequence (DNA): TGTGCCAGTAGTACAACAGGGTTCACTGAAGCTTTCTTT. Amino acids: CASSTTGFTEAFF.

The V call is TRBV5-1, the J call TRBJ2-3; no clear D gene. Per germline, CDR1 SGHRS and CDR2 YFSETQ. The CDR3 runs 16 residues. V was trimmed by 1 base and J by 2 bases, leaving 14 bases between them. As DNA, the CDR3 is TGCGCCAGCAGCTTGTATCCGGAGCGAGACACAGATACGCAGTATTTT. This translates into CASSLYPERDTDTQYF.

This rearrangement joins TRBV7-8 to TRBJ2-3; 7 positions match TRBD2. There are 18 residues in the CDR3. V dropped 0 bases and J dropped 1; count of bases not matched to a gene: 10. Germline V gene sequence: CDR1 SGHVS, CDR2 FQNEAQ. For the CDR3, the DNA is TGTGCCAGCAGCTTAGCGCTGTCCCAGCGGGGCGGCACAGATACGCAGTATTTT. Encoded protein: CASSLALSQRGGTDTQYF.

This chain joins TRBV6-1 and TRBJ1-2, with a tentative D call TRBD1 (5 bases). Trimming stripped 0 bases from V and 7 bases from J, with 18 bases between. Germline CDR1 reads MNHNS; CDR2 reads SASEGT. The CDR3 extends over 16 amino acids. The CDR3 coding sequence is TGTGCCAGCAGTGAAGCGTCCCACTTAACAGGCTCTGGCTACACCTTC. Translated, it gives CASSEASHLTGSGYTF.

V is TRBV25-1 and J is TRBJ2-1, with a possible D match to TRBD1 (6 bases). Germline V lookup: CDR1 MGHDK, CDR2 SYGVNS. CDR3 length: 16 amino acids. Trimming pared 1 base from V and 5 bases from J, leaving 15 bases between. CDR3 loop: CASSELGAGMNNEQFF. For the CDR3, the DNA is TGTGCCAGCAGTGAATTGGGGGCGGGTATGAACAATGAGCAGTTCTTC.

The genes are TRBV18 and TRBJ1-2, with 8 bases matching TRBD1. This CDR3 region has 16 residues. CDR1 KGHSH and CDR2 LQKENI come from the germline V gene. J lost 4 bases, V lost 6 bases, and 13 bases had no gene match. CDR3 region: CASSPDQGALSYGYTF. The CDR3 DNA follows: TGTGCCAGCTCTCCAGACCAGGGGGCGCTGAGCTATGGCTACACCTTC.

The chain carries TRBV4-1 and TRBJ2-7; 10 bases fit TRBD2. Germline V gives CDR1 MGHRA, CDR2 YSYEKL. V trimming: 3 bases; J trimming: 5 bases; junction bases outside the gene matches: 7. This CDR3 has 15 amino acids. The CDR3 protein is CASSHPLAGVDEQYF. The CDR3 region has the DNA TGCGCCAGCAGCCACCCTCTAGCGGGAGTAGACGAGCAGTACTTC.

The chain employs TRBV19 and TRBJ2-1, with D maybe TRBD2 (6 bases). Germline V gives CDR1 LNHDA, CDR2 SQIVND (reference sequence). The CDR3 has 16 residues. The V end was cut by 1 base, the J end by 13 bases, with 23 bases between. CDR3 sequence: CASSIVGSGGISDQFF. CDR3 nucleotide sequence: TGTGCCAGTAGTATAGTGGGCAGCGGAGGGATTAGTGACCAGTTCTTC.

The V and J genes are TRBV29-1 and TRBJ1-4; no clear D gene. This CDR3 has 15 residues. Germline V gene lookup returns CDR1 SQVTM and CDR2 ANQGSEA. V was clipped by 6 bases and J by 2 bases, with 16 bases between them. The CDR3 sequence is CSVAWAVPTNEKLFF. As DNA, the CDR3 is TGCAGCGTGGCGTGGGCAGTCCCCACTAATGAAAAACTGTTTTTT.

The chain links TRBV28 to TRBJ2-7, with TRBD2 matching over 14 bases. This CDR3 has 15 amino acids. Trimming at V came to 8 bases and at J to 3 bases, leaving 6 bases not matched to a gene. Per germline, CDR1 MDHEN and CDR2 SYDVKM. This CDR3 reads CASRTSGGNFYEQYF. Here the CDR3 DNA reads TGTGCCAGCCGGACTAGCGGGGGGAATTTCTACGAGCAGTACTTC.

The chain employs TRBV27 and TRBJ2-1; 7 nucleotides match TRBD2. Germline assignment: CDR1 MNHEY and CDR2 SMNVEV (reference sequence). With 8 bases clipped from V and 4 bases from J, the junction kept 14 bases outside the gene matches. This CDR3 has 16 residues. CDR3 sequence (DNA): TGTGCCAGCGGCACCCCCGCGGGGGAGGTATACAATGAGCAGTTCTTC. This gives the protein CASGTPAGEVYNEQFF.

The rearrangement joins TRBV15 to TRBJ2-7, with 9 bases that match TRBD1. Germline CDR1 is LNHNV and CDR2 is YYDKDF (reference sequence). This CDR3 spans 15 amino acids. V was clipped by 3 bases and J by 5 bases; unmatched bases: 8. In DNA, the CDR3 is TGTGCCACCAGCAGGGCTCTAGGGACAGGGAACGAGCAGTACTTC. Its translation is CATSRALGTGNEQYF.

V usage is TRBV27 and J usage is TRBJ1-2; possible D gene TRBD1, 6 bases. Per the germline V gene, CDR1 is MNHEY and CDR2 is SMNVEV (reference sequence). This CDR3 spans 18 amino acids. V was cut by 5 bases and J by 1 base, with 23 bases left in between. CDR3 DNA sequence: TGTGCCAGCAGTCTCACCAAGGCGACGGGACATAATAACTATGGCTACACCTTC. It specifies CASSLTKATGHNNYGYTF.

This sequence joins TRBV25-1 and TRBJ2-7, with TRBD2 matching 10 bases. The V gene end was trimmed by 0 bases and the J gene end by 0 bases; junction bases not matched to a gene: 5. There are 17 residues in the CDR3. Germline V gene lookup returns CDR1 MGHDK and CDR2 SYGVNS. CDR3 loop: CASSEYFSSGGSYEQYF. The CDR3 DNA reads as TGTGCCAGCAGTGAATATTTTTCTAGCGGGGGCTCCTACGAGCAGTACTTC.

In nucleotides, the CDR3 is TGTGCCAGCAGCCAGGGGGCCGGTAGCAATCAGCCCCAGCATTTT. The encoded protein is CASSQGAGSNQPQHF. The V call is TRBV5-4, the J call TRBJ1-5, with 8 positions matching TRBD1. The germline CDR1 and CDR2 sequences are SGHNT and YYREEE (reference sequence). Trimming took 4 bases from V and 0 from J; bases not matched to a gene: 3. CDR3 length equals 15 residues.

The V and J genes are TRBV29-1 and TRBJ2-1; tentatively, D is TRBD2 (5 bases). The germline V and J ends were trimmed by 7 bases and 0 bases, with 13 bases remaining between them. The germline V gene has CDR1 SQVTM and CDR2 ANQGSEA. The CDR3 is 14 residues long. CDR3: CSAAGAASYNEQFF. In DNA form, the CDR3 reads TGCAGCGCTGCAGGAGCGGCCTCCTACAATGAGCAGTTCTTC.